One and the same sample provided the 18 T cell receptor beta chains below, sequenced in a study of blood T cell repertoires in COVID-19. Clones were read by immunoSEQ multiplex PCR, and TCRdb kept only the in-frame ones, dropping some. Among around 130,000 clones, 88% were seen once, and the ten largest hold roughly 2.2%. Sequencing was carried out using peripheral blood. These receptors came from a man aged 70-80 years with active COVID-19.

The gene calls are TRBV1 and TRBJ1-5; the D call of TRBD1 is as the table states it, not checked on the DNA. TRBV1 is listed as a pseudogene. The CDR3 totals 17 residues. The CDR3 loop reads CTSSPTRQGPSNQPQHF. As DNA, the CDR3 is TGCACCAGCAGCCCAACCCGACAGGGTCCTAGCAATCAGCCCCAGCATTTT.

The V and J genes are TRBV2 and TRBJ2-6; D possibly corresponds to TRBD1 (6 bases). CDR3 length: 16 residues. V lost 3 bases and J 0 bases, leaving 9 bases between the germline ends. CDR1 and CDR2 (germline): SNHLY, FYNNEI. CDR3 in DNA: TGTGCCAGCAGTGAGACAGGACTCTCTGGGGCCAACGTCCTGACTTTC. Translated, it gives CASSETGLSGANVLTF.

The CDR3 protein is CASSTRGRQGSAKNIQYF. Here the CDR3 DNA reads TGTGCCAGTAGTACCCGGGGGCGACAGGGATCAGCCAAAAACATTCAGTACTTC. The gene calls are TRBV19 and TRBJ2-4, with D possibly being TRBD1 (7 bases). The CDR3 loop spans 18 amino acids. Germline CDR1 LNHDA, CDR2 SQIVND (reference sequence). V lost 4 bases, J lost 0 bases, and 19 bases lay in between.

The rearrangement uses TRBV11-1 and TRBJ2-7, with D tentatively TRBD1 (5 bases). V was cut by 3 bases and J by 3 bases, with 9 bases left in between. This CDR3 comprises 13 residues. Per germline, CDR1 SGHAT and CDR2 FQDESV (reference sequence). The CDR3 reads CASSLGQFYEQYF. CDR3 nucleotides: TGTGCCAGCAGCTTGGGGCAGTTCTACGAGCAGTACTTC.

The rearrangement links TRBV5-5 to TRBJ2-5, with 7 bases lining up with TRBD2. V lost 0 bases to trimming and J lost 1 base; unmatched junction nucleotides: 0. Germline lookup yields CDR1 SGHKS and CDR2 YYEKEE (reference sequence). The CDR3 runs to 14 residues. CDR3 nucleotides: TGTGCCAGCAGCTTGGCTAGCGGCCAAGAGACCCAGTACTTC. This encodes CASSLASGQETQYF.

V is TRBV2 and J is TRBJ2-7, with D possibly being TRBD2 (5 bases). Germline V lookup: CDR1 SNHLY, CDR2 FYNNEI. This CDR3 is built from 15 residues. The V and J ends lost 2 bases and 8 bases respectively, with 19 bases between them. The CDR3 DNA sequence: TGTGCCAGCAGTGAATCTATCCCCGGCGCGGGCCAGCAGTACTTC. Translated: CASSESIPGAGQQYF.

V usage is TRBV2 and J usage is TRBJ2-5; 8 nucleotides line up with TRBD1. V shed 3 bases and J 5 bases; nucleotides not matched to a gene: 5. The germline V gene has CDR1 SNHLY and CDR2 FYNNEI. The CDR3 consists of 14 residues. As DNA, the CDR3 is TGTGCCAGCAGTGAGATCAGGGGGCCGGAGACCCAGTACTTC. This translates into CASSEIRGPETQYF.

The CDR3 DNA is TGTGCCAGCAGTCCGGACAGGAACTATGGCTACACCTTC. Its protein product is CASSPDRNYGYTF. The chain is built from TRBV6-4 and TRBJ1-2, with TRBD1 matching 7 bases. V shed 5 bases, J shed 2 bases, and the junction held 2 bases outside the gene matches. The CDR3 totals 13 residues. The germline CDR1 and CDR2 sequences are MRHNA and SNTAGT.

This chain joins TRBV6-6 and TRBJ1-1; 8 nucleotides align to TRBD1. V was pared by 4 bases and J by 12 bases, with 7 bases of the junction left unmatched. The V gene's germline CDR1 is MNHNY and CDR2 SVGAGI (reference sequence). The CDR3 has 12 residues. CDR3 region: CASSLDRVRTFF. The CDR3 DNA reads as TGTGCCAGCAGTTTGGACAGGGTGAGGACTTTCTTT.

The chain has TRBV29-1 and TRBJ2-7; 8 positions match TRBD1. The germline gives CDR1 SQVTM, CDR2 ANQGSEA. J lost 2 bases, V lost 3 bases, and 3 bases had no gene match. The CDR3 runs to 13 residues. The CDR3 DNA follows: TGCAGCGTTGAGACAGGGGCGACCTACGAGCAGTACTTC. Protein sequence: CSVETGATYEQYF.

V gene TRBV7-9 combines with J gene TRBJ2-7; TRBD2 agrees at 10 bases. Germline V gene sequence: CDR1 SEHNR, CDR2 FQNEAQ (reference sequence). V lost 5 bases and J lost 0; bases outside the gene matches: 16. The CDR3 sequence is 19 residues long. CDR3 residues: CASSPEAVTAGGSSYEQYF. Here the CDR3 DNA reads TGTGCCAGCAGCCCAGAGGCGGTAACAGCGGGAGGGAGCTCCTACGAGCAGTACTTC.

This chain uses TRBV19 with TRBJ1-1; D uncertain. Trimming pared 7 bases from V and 5 bases from J, leaving 17 bases between. Germline values: CDR1 LNHDA, CDR2 SQIVND (reference sequence). CDR3 length: 14 residues. Here the CDR3 reads CASTPQAGRTEAFF. The CDR3 region has the DNA TGTGCCAGTACCCCCCAAGCGGGGAGGACTGAAGCTTTCTTT.

This chain uses TRBV11-2 with TRBJ1-2; the D is unclear. The CDR3 runs 13 residues. V lost 3 bases and J 3 bases, leaving 8 bases between the germline ends. From germline, CDR1 is SGHAT and CDR2 FQNNGV. The CDR3 coding sequence is TGTGCCAGCAGCTTCAATACAGACTATGGCTACACCTTC. This gives the protein CASSFNTDYGYTF.

The rearrangement links TRBV21-1 to TRBJ2-7; TRBD2, the table's D call, was not compared with the DNA. TRBV21-1 counts as a pseudogene. The CDR3 sequence is 11 residues long. In nucleotides, the CDR3 is TGTGCCAACAGCTCAAAGCCCGAGCAGTACTTC. Translation: CANSSKPEQYF.

This chain connects TRBV5-4 to TRBJ2-2; TRBD1 might be the D (8 bases). CDR1 is SGHNT, CDR2 YYREEE, per germline (reference sequence). The CDR3 covers 16 residues. V was pared by 4 bases and J by 5 bases, with 18 bases between. CDR3 sequence: CASSPPTGGGTGELFF. In DNA, the CDR3 is TGTGCCAGCAGCCCTCCTACAGGGGGGGGAACCGGGGAGCTGTTTTTT.

Notes on this clone: The sample carries other DNA sequences with the same CDR3. The chain is built from TRBV7-2 and TRBJ1-5; 7 bases are a match to TRBD1. Trimming cost V 6 bases and J 5 bases; bases outside gene matches: 7. The germline gives CDR1 SGHTA, CDR2 FQGNSA. The CDR3 spans 14 residues. The CDR3 reads CASSSRQGYQPQHF. CDR3 coding DNA: TGTGCCAGCAGTTCCCGACAGGGCTATCAGCCCCAGCATTTT.

V gene TRBV4-2 combines with J gene TRBJ2-1, with 14 positions matching TRBD2. V shed 3 bases, J shed 8 bases, and the junction held 9 bases outside the gene matches. CDR1 and CDR2 (germline): LGHNA, YNFKEQ. The CDR3 length is 17 residues. CDR3: CASSHAPGLAGVDEQFF. In nucleotides, the CDR3 is TGTGCCAGCAGCCATGCCCCGGGACTAGCGGGAGTGGATGAGCAGTTCTTC.

As concerns this clone: Other DNA sequences within the sample encode an identical CDR3. The chain couples TRBV6-5 to TRBJ2-7; the match to TRBD1 covers 10 bases. Trimming cost V 6 bases and J 1 base; bases outside gene matches: 6. The CDR3 consists of 15 residues. CDR1 and CDR2 from the germline V gene are MNHEY and SVGAGI. The CDR3 nucleotides read TGTGCCAGCAGGTACCGGGACAGGGGTTCCTACGAGCAGTACTTC. Protein product: CASRYRDRGSYEQYF.